A selection of T cell receptor beta chains follows, all from one sample in a study of cytomegalovirus exposure and HLA in healthy donors. Assay used: immunoSEQ multiplex PCR; TCRdb lists only in-frame clones, some missing. The sample lists tens of thousands of clones, approximately 80% occurring once. Sequenced: PBMCs. These receptors originate from a man aged 25 to 40 in good health and CMV-seronegative. Each CDR3 is given without its conserved first and last residue. The D gene is left open where the match is weak.

V	D	J	length	CDR3
TRBV7-9	TRBD1	TRBJ1-1	13	ASSPWTGGITEAF
TRBV19	TRBD1	TRBJ1-1	11	ASIGQGHTEAF
TRBV11-3	.	TRBJ1-5	12	ASSLGGNNQPQH
TRBV9	TRBD2	TRBJ2-3	14	ASGTGSGGITDTQY
TRBV19	.	TRBJ1-5	14	ASSTPGGALRQPQH
TRBV11-3	TRBD1	TRBJ2-2	16	ASSLVPIDRENPGELF
TRBV7-2	TRBD1	TRBJ1-2	13	ASSETGGAGYGYT
TRBV5-1	.	TRBJ1-2	11	ASSRDGKGGYT
TRBV7-9	.	TRBJ2-5	11	ASSRTSGETQY
TRBV7-6	TRBD2	TRBJ2-1	14	ASSLMAGGASNEQF
TRBV7-2	TRBD2	TRBJ2-7	16	ASSFPLRASGVDNEQY
TRBV28	TRBD1	TRBJ2-3	11	ASSPGQGVSQY
TRBV14	TRBD2	TRBJ2-1	18	ASSPNLKSSGGSLYNEQF
TRBV29-1	.	TRBJ1-5	10	GRGLGNQPQH
TRBV9	.	TRBJ1-4	12	ASSAGLGEEKLF
TRBV10-3	TRBD1	TRBJ2-6	14	AIRGQGTSGANVLT